This T cell receptor (beta chain) appears in the sequencing data of a study of T cell responses to AZD1222 COVID-19 vaccine. Background on the study: Pooling of second doses given at about 4 or about 12 weeks was done. Overall study results and limits: With two AZD1222 doses given, Spike-specific TCR breadth and depth both rose.

On this clone: Its matching antigen is unknown.

Sequenced by immunoSEQ multiplex PCR; TCRdb stores in-frame clones only, minus some. The sample yields roughly 100,000 clones, roughly 83% seen once. Trimming stripped 4 bases from V and 4 bases from J, with 6 bases between. This CDR3 spans 12 amino acids. Germline V gives CDR1 MNHEY, CDR2 SVGAGI. The source of this sequence is an adult in good health. Material: peripheral blood, obtained on day 0 of AZD1222 vaccination. This chain uses TRBV6-5 with TRBJ2-3, with unresolved D. CDR3 amino acids: CASSFRSDTQYF. In DNA form, the CDR3 reads TGTGCCAGCAGTTTTAGGTCAGATACGCAGTATTTT.